One T cell receptor (beta chain) is described in this entry. A few counts support this clone. The specificity of this receptor is unknown. Base qualities are missing; no much larger clone stands one base away. The data were taken from a study of cytomegalovirus exposure and HLA in healthy donors (dated by TCRdb to 2016 to 2017). With regard to the full study: In an earlier analysis of approximately 500 of the donors, roughly 300 Gb of sequence data and about 110 million unique TCR beta sequences from roughly 190 million T cells were reported. Rather than using new phenotypic data, the later analysis identified candidate immune exposures from TCR beta sequences and from how often those sequences occurred across donors. Alongside the repertoire data, information on donor age, sex, ethnicity and CMV serostatus was compiled. The study aimed to test whether cataloging public T cell receptors could reveal signatures of past pathogen exposure. Every repertoire in the discovery cohort had been generated on one and the same sequencing platform. An early release covering about 600 HLA-typed donors comprised 300 to 350 gigabases of sequencing data and some 79 million unique TCR sequences. An earlier analysis of more than 450 of the donors used high-throughput TCR beta sequencing to judge whether each TCR beta V gene segment behaved as functional or pseudogenic. A later analysis re-analyzed previously published TCR beta repertoires from about 600 donors and added high-resolution HLA genotyping to study TCR occurrence patterns. Among some 400 genotyped donors of the cohort, an average of about 240,000 unique TCR beta nucleotide sequences were sequenced per donor, roughly 18% of them non-productive. Typing coverage varied by locus: roughly 629-640 donors for A, B, C, DRB1 and DQB1; roughly 500 for DQA1; more than 600 for DPA1; 400 to 480 for DPB1. Among the approximately 430 genotyped donors, around 81% belonged to the genetic ancestry cluster associated with self-reported Caucasian donors. The T cell repertoires of several hundred subjects were profiled by immunosequencing and related to cytomegalovirus serostatus. Along with the roughly 710-subject first cohort, a separate validation cohort of roughly 110 different subjects was used. High-throughput TCR immunosequencing, statistical association of individual TCRs with disease status, and machine learning were combined to predict cytomegalovirus infection status. Because of strong linkage in the cohort, 4 to 6 DR-DQ haplotypes were treated as single units for association and clustering. A later genetic analysis took genome-wide SNP genotypes for about 55% of the roughly 670 donors and used that subset as a discovery cohort. Both class I and class II loci were covered by HLA typing, at four-digit resolution. The research as a whole found: In both the original and validation cohorts, the classifier was reported to diagnose cytomegalovirus status with high specificity and sensitivity. At a false discovery rate of 0.05, a later analysis linked about 16,000 TCR beta sequences to specific HLA alleles. Correlated functional status among segregating V segments might reflect linkage disequilibrium, but an unknown experimental factor could not be ruled out. A few of the identified cytomegalovirus-associated TCR beta chains were confirmed in vitro to be specific for cytomegalovirus antigens. A further reported finding was that TCR beta sequences accurately predicted the HLA-A and HLA-B alleles for most subjects in the first cohort. In a later genetic analysis, a missense DCLRE1C variant was associated with V-gene and J-gene trimming of TCR beta chains, and the association was replicated in an independent cohort. A cluster of highly shared sequence variants was judged likely to be a technical artifact of the sequencing pipeline. Presence/absence analyses assumed roughly uniform sequencing depth across donors, an assumption that may not hold. Some IMGT-functional V segments, including TRBV6-2 and TRBV6-3, could not be distinguished by the 87-base-pair reads and were therefore excluded. In a later analysis, HLA-associated TCR beta chains showed more clonal expansion and lower generation probabilities than non-associated chains that were equally common. According to a later analysis, parvovirus B19, influenza, CMV and Epstein-Barr virus appeared linked to several top co-occurrence clusters. The earlier analysis of around 600 of the donors excluded some 15 rarely observed V segments, including chromosome 9 orphons, because counts were too low. In this cohort, only TCR beta chains were sequenced, and detectable features were limited by the absence of alpha or paired-chain data. A later analysis found that most CMV-associated TCR beta chains appeared HLA-restricted, with HLA associations seemingly driven largely by CMV exposure. A later analysis found that TCR association rates varied across HLA loci, with DRB1 alleles showing the most associated TCRs and HLA-C alleles the fewest. The study gave a list of around 170 TCR beta chains associated with cytomegalovirus. The only immune exposure information available for the cohort was CMV serostatus. The authors suggested that the approach could potentially be generalized to other disease states and immunological phenotypes. Most TCR sequences were observed very rarely across donors, whereas some public TCRs were present in many individuals. A later genetic analysis reported fewer N-insertions in productive TCRs among donors in an Asian-associated ancestry cluster than the roughly 670-donor mean. An earlier analysis of around 540 of the donors showed that most TCR beta V segments appeared in productive rearrangements either about 90% or about 30% of the time, which broadly matched IMGT annotations. Because some donors lacked HLA typing at each locus, the association tests relied only on the typed subset. When HLA alleles, especially DR and DQ, strongly co-occurred, attributing TCR associations to individual alleles was difficult.

Library preparation used the immunoSEQ multiplex PCR assay. The multiplex PCR relied on a mix of 60 forward primers for TCR Vbeta segments and 13 reverse primers for TCR Jbeta segments. A multiplex PCR assay on genomic DNA amplified the CDR3 region of rearranged TCR beta genes. The amplified TCR beta libraries were sequenced on the Illumina HiSeq System as 87-base-pair reads. Regarding the original processing steps: Across the 500 to 700 repertoires, a later analysis counted roughly 77 million unique TCR beta chains, roughly 11 million of which were shared by at least two donors. Raw reads were error-corrected and collapsed into unique sequences with a nearest-neighbor algorithm that merged closely related sequences to remove PCR and sequencing errors. To assign V, D and J gene segments, CDR3 sequences were aligned to IMGT reference sequences. For a sequence to be retained, a match of at least six nucleotides was required to both a V gene segment and a J gene segment. Rearrangements were classified as productive when the CDR3 lacked stop codons and remained in frame with V and J, and all other rearrangements were classified as non-productive. CDR3 was defined by IMGT convention, running from the second conserved V-encoded cysteine to the conserved J-encoded phenylalanine. In an earlier analysis of 550 to 650 of the donors, sequences lacking an unambiguous match to a single V gene segment were excluded. In an earlier analysis of roughly 500 of the donors, V segments were called functional above 56.7% productive rearrangements and were called segregating when the between-donor standard deviation exceeded 5%. A statistical classification framework was built to diagnose cytomegalovirus status from the catalog of TCR beta chain sequences. A later analysis assigned V and J genes by comparing TCR nucleotide sequences with IMGT/GENE-DB human TR gene sequences. Using the TCRdist pipeline, a later analysis assigned CDR3 sequences along with most-parsimonious VDJ recombination scenarios. A later analysis defined each TCR beta chain by its CDR3 amino acid sequence plus V-gene family, and excluded reads lacking a unique V-gene family. To address suspected cross-contamination and a sequencing artifact, a later analysis removed a few hundred highly shared, low-generation-probability nucleotide sequences. For each public chain, a later analysis derived a clonal expansion index from normalized ranks of inferred template counts within each repertoire. A later analysis computed generation probabilities with a VDJ recombination model fitted to out-of-frame rearrangements, and checked the results against IGoR. Hypergeometric tests were used in a later analysis to score TCR-TCR, TCR-HLA and TCR-CMV co-occurrence, with a repertoire-size bias correction applied to the TCR pairs. False discovery rates were estimated in a later analysis by permuting HLA or CMV assignments 20 times. In a later analysis, co-occurring TCRs were grouped using DBSCAN, and TCRdist sequence similarity was added for clustering within HLA-allele-positive subsets. Repertoires with fewer than 30,000 or more than 120,000 public chains were left out of co-occurrence clustering, as were a handful of repertoires with anomalous nucleotide sharing. Imported from immuneACCESS, the table was reduced by TCRdb to in-frame sequences with V and J called. These copies leave out some clones; in studies compared against another copy, an unresolved V gene accounts for under half, and the cause of the remainder is not known. V, J and clone size were drawn from that table, and D and trimming were deduced from the DNA. Present in this sample are some 100,000 clones, roughly 75% of which were seen just once. The biggest ten clones account for about 14% of the sample.

Its CDR3 holds 15 amino acids, cysteine through phenylalanine. Here the CDR3 DNA is all that survives: 45 bases in frame from base 1. The V and J ends are trimmed by 2 bases and 0 bases, leaving 8 bases between them. CDR1 and CDR2 were assigned from the germline V gene (reference sequence) as LNHDA and SQIVND. The cohort comprised 710 or so healthy bone marrow donors. All cohort members were sampled while nominally healthy, although unrecorded immune exposures were likely present. The donor tested CMV seropositive, placing the donor among the approximately 310 seropositive members of the cohort. Every donor gave a peripheral blood sample, and the peripheral blood mononuclear cells from that sample were used for TCR beta sequencing. The Qiagen DNeasy Blood Extraction Kit was used to extract genomic DNA from the blood cell samples.

Sequencing was carried out using PBMCs. This TCR was sampled from a male donor in good health and CMV-seropositive. Rearrangement joined TRBV19 to TRBJ2-4, and TRBD2 may be the D gene, going by 6 matching bases. The CDR3 reads CASSIPGLAKNIQYF. In nucleotide form, the sequence is TGTGCCAGTAGTATACCGGGACTAGCCAAAAACATTCAGTACTTC.